This TCR beta chain was recovered during a study of T cell responses to AZD1222 COVID-19 vaccine. Findings and caveats of the study: Increased Spike-specific TCR breadth and depth were observed after two AZD1222 doses.

Comment on this clone: The antigen remains undetermined.

Some clones are missing from TCRdb's copy, which holds only in-frame ones; the method was immunoSEQ multiplex PCR. The table lists over 100,000 clones, about 89% of them singletons. Trimming removed 7 bases from V and 0 bases from J; junction bases left unmatched: 9. The germline gives CDR1 LNHDA, CDR2 SQIVND (reference sequence). The CDR3 length is 17 residues. V gene TRBV19 combines with J gene TRBJ1-5; 10 bases map to TRBD1. The material was peripheral blood, obtained on day 0 of AZD1222 vaccination. The clonotype was recovered from an adult in good health. The CDR3 nucleotides are TGTGCCAGTACGGGGGACAGGGGCTCACATAGCAATCAGCCCCAGCATTTT. Its translation: CASTGDRGSHSNQPQHF.